These T cell receptor beta chains were read from a single sample in a study of T cell repertoires in cytomegalovirus infection. TCRdb called the reads again in MiXCR, with one record for every CDR3 protein. Of roughly 180,000 distinct CDR3 sequences in the sample, roughly 22% were seen once. Which antigens these TCRs recognize remains unknown. The sequencing here drew on CD8+ T cells from cultured PBMCs, taken from culture after CMV antigen stimulation. The origin of the receptors is a human donor in good health (CMV status not recorded). Some clones in this sample may be carry-over from other donors' samples. Both conserved end residues are trimmed from each CDR3. D genes are given only for firm matches.

>TRBD1|14|TRBJ2-3|TRBV4-2
ASSQDLTGATDTQY
>TRBD1|10|TRBJ2-7|TRBV2
ASSATGDEQY
>TRBD1|15|TRBJ2-1|TRBV14
ASSHSLRDRENNEQF
>.|12|TRBJ1-2|TRBV7-2
ASSLNGGEGGYT
>TRBD2|15|TRBJ2-5|TRBV10-3
AISALSGGPEGETQY
>TRBD1|12|TRBJ2-2|TRBV24-1
ATAGTGDTGELF
>TRBD1|13|TRBJ2-3|TRBV7-9
ASSPRDRSPDTQY
>TRBD1|11|TRBJ1-1|TRBV6-2/TRBV6-3
ASEWVRGTEAF
>.|11|TRBJ1-1|TRBV29-1
SVRSGANTEAF
>TRBD1|15|TRBJ1-2|TRBV29-1
SVEIWDRAVRNYGYT
>.|12|TRBJ1-1|TRBV11-3
ASSFHMVGTEAF
>.|13|TRBJ2-7|TRBV27
ASQPKGRGKYEQY
>.|14|TRBJ1-5|TRBV6-1
ASSEWGQGSNQPQH
>.|13|TRBJ1-2|TRBV6-5
ASSYGNLPNYGYT
>TRBD2|13|TRBJ2-1|TRBV27
ASRVAGANYNEQF
>.|13|TRBJ1-1|TRBV7-8
ASSHYRAGRAEAF
>TRBD1|15|TRBJ1-5|TRBV27
ASSLSGQHKGNQPQH
>.|13|TRBJ1-5|TRBV7-2
ASSLSGPTDQPQH
>.|13|TRBJ1-1|TRBV4-2
ASSQVQQDAAEAF
>TRBD1|12|TRBJ1-1|TRBV7-2
ASSVTGGNTEAF
>.|14|TRBJ1-1|TRBV7-6
ASSLGSTLVHTEAF
>.|15|TRBJ2-7|TRBV6-1
ASSEWVVPPNSYEQY
>TRBD1|12|TRBJ1-5|TRBV4-1
ASGTGASNQPQH
>TRBD1|13|TRBJ2-2|TRBV7-6
ASSNPGQPTGELF
>TRBD1|11|TRBJ1-5|TRBV7-2
ASGGQGNQPQH